This TCR beta chain originates from a study of response to subunit inactivated influenza vaccine. Via MiXCR, TCRdb re-called the RT-PCR reads, giving one row per CDR3 protein. Of some 160,000 distinct CDR3 sequences listed, roughly a tenth are singletons. In its sample, this clonotype was seen a few times. Its antigen is as yet unknown. This CDR3 spans 13 amino acids. Trimming removed 3 bases at V and 6 bases at J, with 6 bases between. Germline CDR1 MNHNS, CDR2 SASEGT. Broader study findings: A suggestion made by the authors is that each seasonal influenza vaccination recruits few new T cells.

The receptor's source is a man aged 50 to 59 who received an inactivated influenza vaccine. J is TRBJ1-6 and V is TRBV6-1; D not certain. Sequenced material: non-naive T cells sorted from PBMCs, taken roughly 47 days after vaccination. The CDR3 DNA is TGTGCCAGCAGTGATCAGATTAATTCACCCCTCCACTTT. It is translated as CASSDQINSPLHF.